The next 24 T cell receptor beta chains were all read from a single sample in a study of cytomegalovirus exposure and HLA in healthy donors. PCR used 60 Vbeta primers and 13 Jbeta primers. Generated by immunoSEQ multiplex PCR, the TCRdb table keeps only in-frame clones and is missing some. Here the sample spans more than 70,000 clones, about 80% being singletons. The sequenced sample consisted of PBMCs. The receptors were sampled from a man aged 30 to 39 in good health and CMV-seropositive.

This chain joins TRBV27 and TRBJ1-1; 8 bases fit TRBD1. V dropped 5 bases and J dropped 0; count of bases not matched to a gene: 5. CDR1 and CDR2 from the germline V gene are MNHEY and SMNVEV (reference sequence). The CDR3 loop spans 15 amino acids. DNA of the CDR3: TGTGCCAGCAGTCCAGGGGGCCTCCTGAACACTGAAGCTTTCTTT. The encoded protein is CASSPGGLLNTEAFF.

CDR3 residues: CASSRQGGGEQYF. CDR3 DNA: TGTGCCAGCAGCAGACAGGGAGGTGGCGAGCAGTACTTC. This sequence joins TRBV9 and TRBJ2-7; a possible D gene is TRBD1 (7 bases). Deletions cut 4 bases from V and 6 bases from J, with 14 bases between. The CDR3 extends over 13 amino acids. From germline, CDR1 is SGDLS and CDR2 YYNGEE.

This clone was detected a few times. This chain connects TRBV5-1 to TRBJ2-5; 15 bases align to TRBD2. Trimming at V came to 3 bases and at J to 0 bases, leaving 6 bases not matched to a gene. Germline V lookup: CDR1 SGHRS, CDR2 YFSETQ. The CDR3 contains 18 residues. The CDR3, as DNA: TGCGCCAGCAGCTGGGGACTAGCGGGGGGCACGTACCAAGAGACCCAGTACTTC. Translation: CASSWGLAGGTYQETQYF.

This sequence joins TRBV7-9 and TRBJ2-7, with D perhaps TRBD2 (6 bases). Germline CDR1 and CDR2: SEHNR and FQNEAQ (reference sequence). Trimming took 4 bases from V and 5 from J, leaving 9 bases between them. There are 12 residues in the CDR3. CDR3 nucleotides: TGTGCCAGCAGCTCCAGACTAGACGAGCAGTACTTC. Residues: CASSSRLDEQYF.

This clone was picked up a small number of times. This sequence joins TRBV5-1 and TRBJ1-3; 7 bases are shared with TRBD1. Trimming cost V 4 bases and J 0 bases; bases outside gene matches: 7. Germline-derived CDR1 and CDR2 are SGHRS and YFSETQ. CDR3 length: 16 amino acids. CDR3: CASSPGTAGSGNTIYF. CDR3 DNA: TGCGCCAGCAGCCCCGGGACAGCGGGCTCTGGAAACACCATATATTTT.

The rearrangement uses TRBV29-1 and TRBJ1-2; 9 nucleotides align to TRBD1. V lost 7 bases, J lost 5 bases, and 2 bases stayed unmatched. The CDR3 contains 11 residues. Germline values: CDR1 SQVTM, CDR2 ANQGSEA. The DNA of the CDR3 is TGCAGCGCTGGACAGGGGTATGGCTACACCTTC. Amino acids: CSAGQGYGYTF. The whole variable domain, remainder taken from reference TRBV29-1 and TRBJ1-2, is SAVISQKPSRDICQRGTSLTIQCQVDSQVTMMFWYRQQPGQSLTLIATANQGSEATYESGFVIDKFPISRPNLTFSTLTVSNMSPEDSSIYLCSAGQGYGYTFGSGTRLTVV.

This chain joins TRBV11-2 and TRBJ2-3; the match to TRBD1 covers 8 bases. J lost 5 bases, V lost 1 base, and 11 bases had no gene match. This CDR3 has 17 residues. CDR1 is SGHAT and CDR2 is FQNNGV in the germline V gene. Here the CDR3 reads CASSLAYRTGLKDTQYF. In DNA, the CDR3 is TGTGCCAGCAGCTTAGCATATCGGACAGGGCTGAAAGATACGCAGTATTTT.

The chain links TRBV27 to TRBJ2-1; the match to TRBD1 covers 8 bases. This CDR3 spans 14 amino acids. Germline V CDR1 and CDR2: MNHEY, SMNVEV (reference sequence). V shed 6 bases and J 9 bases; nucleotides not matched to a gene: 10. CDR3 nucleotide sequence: TGTGCCAGCAGACGTGGACAGGGTATGAGTGAGCAGTTCTTC. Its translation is CASRRGQGMSEQFF.

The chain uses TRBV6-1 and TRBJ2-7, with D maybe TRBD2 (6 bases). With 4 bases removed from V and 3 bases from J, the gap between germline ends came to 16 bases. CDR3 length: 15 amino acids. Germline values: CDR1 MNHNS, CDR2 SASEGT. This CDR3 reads CASSALGTANYEQYF. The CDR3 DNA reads TGTGCCAGCAGTGCTCTCGGGACTGCTAACTACGAGCAGTACTTC.

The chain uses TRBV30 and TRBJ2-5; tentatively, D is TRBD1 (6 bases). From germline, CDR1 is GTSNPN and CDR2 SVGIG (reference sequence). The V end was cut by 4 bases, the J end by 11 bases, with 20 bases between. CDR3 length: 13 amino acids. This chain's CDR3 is CAWNRGHEGEQYF. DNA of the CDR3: TGTGCCTGGAATAGGGGACATGAGGGGGAGCAGTACTTC.

CDR3 residues: CASSINRDPYNEQFF. In DNA, the CDR3 is TGTGCCAGTAGTATAAACAGGGACCCCTACAATGAGCAGTTCTTC. The chain employs TRBV19 and TRBJ2-1; a possible D gene is TRBD1 (6 bases). Trimming left V 2 bases short and J 2 bases short, with 10 bases between. Germline V gene sequence: CDR1 LNHDA, CDR2 SQIVND (reference sequence). CDR3 length equals 15 residues.

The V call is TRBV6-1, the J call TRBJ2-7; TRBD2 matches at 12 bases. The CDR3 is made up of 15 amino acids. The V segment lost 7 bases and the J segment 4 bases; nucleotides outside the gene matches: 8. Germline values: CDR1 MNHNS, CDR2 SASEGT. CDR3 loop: CASTLLAGGQYEQYF. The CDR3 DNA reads TGTGCCAGCACCCTGCTAGCGGGAGGGCAATACGAGCAGTACTTC.

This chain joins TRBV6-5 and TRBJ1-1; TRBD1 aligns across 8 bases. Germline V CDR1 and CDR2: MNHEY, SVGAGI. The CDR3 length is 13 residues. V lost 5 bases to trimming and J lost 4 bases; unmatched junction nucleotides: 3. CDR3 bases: TGTGCCAGCAGTCAAACAGGGGGCACTGAAGCTTTCTTT. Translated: CASSQTGGTEAFF.

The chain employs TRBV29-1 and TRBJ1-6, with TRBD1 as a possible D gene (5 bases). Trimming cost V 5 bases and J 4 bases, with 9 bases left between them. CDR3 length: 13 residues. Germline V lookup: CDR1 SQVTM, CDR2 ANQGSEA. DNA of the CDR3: TGCAGCGTTTCGACAGAGTATAATTCACCCCTCCACTTT. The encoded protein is CSVSTEYNSPLHF.

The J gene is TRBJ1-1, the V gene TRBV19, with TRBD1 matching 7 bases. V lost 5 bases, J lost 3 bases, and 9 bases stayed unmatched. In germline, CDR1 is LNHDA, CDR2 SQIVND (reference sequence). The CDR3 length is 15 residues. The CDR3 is CASSLYGTADTEAFF. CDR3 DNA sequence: TGTGCCAGTAGTTTATACGGGACAGCGGACACTGAAGCTTTCTTT.

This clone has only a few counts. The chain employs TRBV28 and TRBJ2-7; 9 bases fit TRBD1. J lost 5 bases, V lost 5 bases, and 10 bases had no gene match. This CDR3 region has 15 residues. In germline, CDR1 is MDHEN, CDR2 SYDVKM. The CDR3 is CASSPTGTGRHEQYF. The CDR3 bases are TGTGCCAGCAGTCCCACCGGGACAGGGCGCCACGAGCAGTACTTC.

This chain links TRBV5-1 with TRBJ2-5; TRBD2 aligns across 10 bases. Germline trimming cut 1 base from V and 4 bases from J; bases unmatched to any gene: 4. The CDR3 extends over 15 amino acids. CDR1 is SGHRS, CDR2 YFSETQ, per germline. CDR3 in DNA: TGCGCCAGCAGCTTGAAACTAGCGGGAAGAGAGACCCAGTACTTC. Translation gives CASSLKLAGRETQYF.

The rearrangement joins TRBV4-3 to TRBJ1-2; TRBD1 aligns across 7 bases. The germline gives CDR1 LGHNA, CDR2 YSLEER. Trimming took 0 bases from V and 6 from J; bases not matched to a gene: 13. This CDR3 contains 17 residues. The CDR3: CASSQDLSEGAVDGYTF. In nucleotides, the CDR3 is TGCGCCAGCAGCCAAGATCTATCCGAGGGGGCAGTTGATGGCTACACCTTC.

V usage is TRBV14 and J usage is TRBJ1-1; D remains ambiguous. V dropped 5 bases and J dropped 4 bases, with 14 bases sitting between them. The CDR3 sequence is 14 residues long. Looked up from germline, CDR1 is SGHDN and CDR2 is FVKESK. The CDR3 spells CASSAQRSGTEAFF. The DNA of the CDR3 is TGTGCCAGCAGCGCCCAGAGGAGTGGCACTGAAGCTTTCTTT.

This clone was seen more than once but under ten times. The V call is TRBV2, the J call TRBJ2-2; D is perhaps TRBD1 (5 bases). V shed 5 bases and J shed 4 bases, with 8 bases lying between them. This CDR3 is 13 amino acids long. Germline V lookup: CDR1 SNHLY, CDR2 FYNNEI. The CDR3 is CASSIGVTGELFF. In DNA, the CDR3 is TGTGCCAGCAGTATAGGGGTCACCGGGGAGCTGTTTTTT.

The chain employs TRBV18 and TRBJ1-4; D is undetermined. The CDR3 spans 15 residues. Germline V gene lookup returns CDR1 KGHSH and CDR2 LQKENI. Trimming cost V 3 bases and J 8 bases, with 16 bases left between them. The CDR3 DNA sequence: TGTGCCAGCTCACCGGTAGCACACGCGGGAGAAAAACTGTTTTTT. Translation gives CASSPVAHAGEKLFF.

CDR3: CASGTGGPYEQYV. The DNA for the CDR3 is TGTGCCAGTGGGACAGGGGGACCCTACGAGCAGTACGTC. The V gene is TRBV6-1, the J gene TRBJ2-7; 11 nucleotides align to TRBD1. The junction had 3 bases not matched to a gene; V was cut back by 9 bases and J by 2 bases. The CDR3 runs 13 residues. Germline V gives CDR1 MNHNS, CDR2 SASEGT.

CDR3 nucleotides: TGTGCCAGCAGCGCAGGGACTAGCGGGTACCAAGAGACCCAGTACTTC. Encoded protein: CASSAGTSGYQETQYF. V gene TRBV11-2 combines with J gene TRBJ2-5; 12 nucleotides match TRBD2. Germline V gene sequence: CDR1 SGHAT, CDR2 FQNNGV. V was clipped by 5 bases and J by 0 bases; unmatched bases: 4. CDR3 length: 16 amino acids.

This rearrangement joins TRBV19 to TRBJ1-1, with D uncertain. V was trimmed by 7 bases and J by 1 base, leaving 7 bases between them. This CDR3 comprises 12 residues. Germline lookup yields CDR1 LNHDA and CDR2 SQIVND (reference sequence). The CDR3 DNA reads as TGTGCCAGTAAACGGGGGAACACTGAAGCTTTCTTT. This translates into CASKRGNTEAFF.